Included here is one TCR beta chain sequence, with context. Its antigen is unknown. Base-call qualities are not available, and no considerably larger clone is one nucleotide away. V and J are trimmed by 1 base and 4 bases, and the gene matches miss 11 bases of the junction. The cysteine opens and the phenylalanine closes a CDR3 of 18 amino acids. Only the CDR3 portion is preserved as DNA: 54 bases, with reading frame beginning at the first base. CDR1 and CDR2 are drawn from the germline V gene: KGHSH, LQKENI. The library was obtained by PCR. At the Johns Hopkins FTIC core, DNA from the cultured CD4+ T cells underwent TCR sequencing with the Oncomine TCR Beta short-read assay. Genomic DNA was extracted from the cultured CD4+ T cells with the QIAamp micro DNA kit. Oncomine TCR Beta libraries from cultured CD4+ T cells were pooled with unique dual indexes and sequenced on an Illumina iSeq 100. The authors' pipeline ran thus. Non-productive sequences were removed, and CDR3s not starting with C, not ending with F or W, or shorter than 7 amino acids were discarded. Antigen-specific clonotypes were identified with the MANAFEST web application by comparing peptide-stimulated wells with reference and other culture wells. An FDR below 0.05, an odds ratio above 5, and a productive frequency above 0.1% in at least two of three replicate wells were required for clones to be considered positive. Clonotypes that were significantly expanded in both SARS-CoV-2 spike wells and at least one common cold coronavirus spike condition were defined as cross-reactive. Levenshtein distances (stringdist) and unrooted phylogenetic trees (ape) in R version 3.6.1 were used to assess CDR3 homology. TCRdb trimmed the raw reads at Q25, called clones with MiXCR and kept productive beta chains. A single entry per CDR3 protein holds the most common genes and DNA from its merged rows. The authors' filters were not applied to this entry. The table for this sample lists about 4,600 distinct CDR3 sequences; 25% to 35% of them were counted only once. Roughly 31% of the sample is taken by the ten largest.

According to the study, the label for this sample's treatment or condition signals: approximately 9-day PBMC culture with coronavirus spike peptide pools or control peptides (ViraFEST assay). The ViraFEST assay was used in the study, in which antigen-specific T cells were expanded with peptide pools and expanded clonotypes were subsequently identified by TCR sequencing. The positive SARS-CoV-2 PCR tests of the convalescent patients were dated from March to December 2020, before the Alpha, Beta and Delta variants emerged in the United States. Two million PBMCs per well were cultured in IMDM with approximately 5% human AB serum and 8 to 10 IU/ml IL-2, plus 10 ug/ml peptide pools. Half of the culture medium was replaced with fresh IL-2-containing medium on days 3 and 7. After about 10 days of culture, CD4+ T cells were isolated by negative selection using the EasySep CD4+ T cell isolation kit. PBMCs were separated from whole blood using Ficoll-Paque Plus gradient centrifugation and then either used fresh or cryopreserved at -140C. Triplicate wells were generally used for each culture condition.

This record belongs to a study of vaccination and CD4 T cells after COVID-19 (dated by TCRdb to about 2022). Some background on the complete study: Convalescent patients had a positive SARS-CoV-2 result on nasal swab PCR, and of these patients, several had mild disease and one had severe disease. The convalescent cohort included six males and four females, with two Hispanic individuals, seven Caucasians, two Asians and one multiracial person. Participants got two doses of the Pfizer-BioNTech BNT162b2 vaccine (n=8) or two doses of the Moderna mRNA-1273 vaccine (n=2). Post-COVID blood samples were collected from convalescent patients a median of around 100 days after diagnosis, with a range of roughly 30 to 170 days. Post-vaccine blood samples were collected a median of approximately eleven weeks after the second vaccine dose, ranging from about 13 to 250 days. Culture stimuli were overlapping spike peptide pools from SARS-CoV-2 and from the common cold coronaviruses HCoV-NL63, HCoV-OC43 and HCoV-229E. Control cultures received a CEFX viral epitope pool as the positive control, an HIV-1 Nef peptide pool as the negative control, or no peptide. The spike-specific CD4+ TCR repertoire was compared before and after mRNA vaccination in ten to eleven COVID-19 convalescent patients and a few infection-naive healthy vaccine recipients.

On the study overall, not on this receptor specifically: Nearly all vaccine-specific clones in convalescent patients (304 of 307) were mono-reactive for SARS-CoV-2 spike rather than cross-reactive with common cold coronaviruses. Among the post-vaccine SARS-CoV-2-reactive clones in convalescent patients, a median roughly 85% showed up only after vaccination, which suggests vaccine-specific priming. An increase in the median number of SARS-CoV-2-reactive clonotypes from approximately 20 after infection to 38 after vaccination was observed, but the change was not found to be significant. Only a relatively small number of convalescent patients were included in the study, and early timepoints following natural infection were not analyzed.

This receptor was obtained from a human donor who had recovered from COVID-19. The sequenced sample consisted of CD4+ T cells from blood, cultured in vitro. The chain links TRBV18 with TRBJ1-2; 11 junctional bases match TRBD1. This receptor carries the CDR3 CASSPLTGTGGGSYGYTF. Read as DNA, the sequence is TGTGCCAGCTCACCACTTACCGGGACAGGGGGAGGTAGCTATGGCTACACCTTC.